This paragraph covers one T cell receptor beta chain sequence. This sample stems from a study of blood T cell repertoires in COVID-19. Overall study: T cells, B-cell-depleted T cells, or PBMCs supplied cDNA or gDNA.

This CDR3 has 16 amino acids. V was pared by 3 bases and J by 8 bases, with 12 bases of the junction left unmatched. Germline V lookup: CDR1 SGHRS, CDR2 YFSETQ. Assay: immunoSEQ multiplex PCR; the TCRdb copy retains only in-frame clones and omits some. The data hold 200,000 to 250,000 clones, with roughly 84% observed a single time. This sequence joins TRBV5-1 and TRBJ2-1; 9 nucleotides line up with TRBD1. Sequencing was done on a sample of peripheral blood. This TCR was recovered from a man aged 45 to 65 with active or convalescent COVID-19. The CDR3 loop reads CASSWGDRAVIDEQFF. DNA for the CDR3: TGCGCCAGCAGCTGGGGGGACAGGGCCGTTATAGATGAGCAGTTCTTC.